A selection of T cell receptor beta chains follows, all from one sample in a study of cytomegalovirus exposure and HLA in healthy donors. Here immunoSEQ multiplex PCR was the method, and the copy in TCRdb shows in-frame clones only, minus some. This sample's table has tens of thousands of clones. Specimen: PBMCs. These receptor sequences come from a female donor in good health and CMV-seropositive. CDR3s include the opening cysteine and the closing phenylalanine or tryptophan. The D gene is left open where the match is weak.

d_gene	v_gene	j_gene	CDR3aa	CDR3nt
-	TRBV29-1	TRBJ2-1	CSVQQGSSYNEQFF	TGCAGCGTTCAACAGGGTAGCTCCTACAATGAGCAGTTCTTC
TRBD2	TRBV5-4	TRBJ2-2	CASSTGLAGDSGELFF	TGTGCCAGCAGCACCGGACTAGCGGGAGATTCCGGGGAGCTGTTTTTT
-	TRBV6-5	TRBJ1-5	CASSPGGISNQPQHF	TGTGCCAGCAGCCCCGGGGGGATTAGCAATCAGCCCCAGCATTTT
TRBD1	TRBV10-3	TRBJ2-5	CAISGSPGQGAETQYF	TGTGCCATCAGTGGATCACCGGGACAGGGGGCCGAGACCCAGTACTTC
TRBD1	TRBV29-1	TRBJ2-3	CSVGLIPGQGTDTQYF	TGCAGCGTTGGGTTGATTCCGGGACAGGGAACAGATACGCAGTATTTT
-	TRBV11-3	TRBJ2-2	CASSLDLGELFF	TGTGCCAGCAGCCTAGACCTTGGGGAGCTGTTTTTT
TRBD2	TRBV13	TRBJ2-3	CASSSRGTSGGLTQYF	TGTGCCAGCAGCTCCCGCGGGACTAGCGGGGGCCTTACGCAGTATTTT
-	TRBV5-1	TRBJ2-5	CASSLGGGAQETQYF	TGCGCCAGCAGCTTGGGAGGGGGGGCCCAAGAGACCCAGTACTTC
-	TRBV4-1	TRBJ1-5	CASSQDPNSNQPQHF	TGCGCCAGCAGCCAAGATCCCAATAGCAATCAGCCCCAGCATTTT
TRBD2	TRBV7-2	TRBJ2-3	CASSLGISGISQYF	TGTGCCAGCAGCTTAGGCATTAGCGGGATCTCCCAGTATTTT
TRBD2	TRBV11-2	TRBJ2-3	CASLLAGLDTQYF	TGTGCCAGCCTTCTAGCGGGGCTAGATACGCAGTATTTT
-	TRBV7-6	TRBJ2-5	CASSRGLGGLKETQYF	TGTGCCAGCTCCCGAGGGCTGGGGGGGCTTAAAGAGACCCAGTACTTC
-	TRBV5-1	TRBJ2-7	CASSPTAGPAYEQYF	TGCGCCAGCAGCCCGACGGCAGGGCCTGCCTACGAGCAGTACTTC
-	TRBV15	TRBJ2-3	CATSISGTDTQYF	TGTGCCACCAGCATTAGCGGCACAGATACGCAGTATTTT
TRBD2	TRBV18	TRBJ2-5	CASSQGLAGETQYF	TGTGCCAGCTCACAAGGACTAGCGGGGGAGACCCAGTACTTC
TRBD2	TRBV18	TRBJ2-5	CASSPSLAGGRETQYF	TGTGCCAGCTCACCATCTCTAGCGGGGGGGCGCGAGACCCAGTACTTC
TRBD1	TRBV6-5	TRBJ1-1	CASSYPRGLNTEAFF	TGTGCCAGCAGTTACCCCAGGGGGTTGAACACTGAAGCTTTCTTT
-	TRBV19	TRBJ2-7	CASTASGGYEQYF	TGTGCCAGTACGGCGTCCGGGGGCTACGAGCAGTACTTC
-	TRBV28	TRBJ2-3	CASSSTTDTQYF	TGTGCCAGCAGTTCCACAACAGATACGCAGTATTTT
-	TRBV6-6	TRBJ1-1	CASSYPGGGGAEAFF	TGTGCCAGCAGTTATCCCGGTGGAGGCGGGGCTGAAGCTTTCTTT
TRBD2	TRBV2	TRBJ2-5	CASSTGLAGGKETQYF	TGTGCCAGCAGTACAGGACTAGCGGGGGGCAAAGAGACCCAGTACTTC
TRBD1	TRBV10-2	TRBJ2-5	CASSDFGQGWAETQYF	TGCGCCAGCAGTGATTTTGGACAGGGGTGGGCAGAGACCCAGTACTTC
TRBD2	TRBV5-1	TRBJ2-7	CASSLAGWGGSYEQYF	TGCGCCAGCAGCTTGGCCGGTTGGGGGGGCTCCTACGAGCAGTACTTC
TRBD2	TRBV18	TRBJ2-1	CASSPGLAVGNNEQFF	TGTGCCAGCTCACCAGGACTAGCGGTGGGGAACAATGAGCAGTTCTTC
TRBD1	TRBV29-1	TRBJ1-2	CSVGEGAGGYTF	TGCAGCGTGGGAGAGGGGGCGGGAGGCTACACCTTC
-	TRBV7-2	TRBJ2-7	CASTPRGPTYEQYF	TGTGCCAGCACTCCTCGCGGGCCCACCTACGAGCAGTACTTC
-	TRBV7-9	TRBJ1-1	CASSLEQVNQAFF	TGTGCCAGCAGCTTAGAACAGGTAAATCAAGCTTTCTTT
-	TRBV9	TRBJ2-1	CASSQQGNSYNEQFF	TGTGCCAGCAGCCAACAGGGCAACTCCTACAATGAGCAGTTCTTC
TRBD1	TRBV7-2	TRBJ1-2	CASSPRPGQGGGGYTF	TGTGCCAGCAGCCCACGGCCGGGACAGGGAGGAGGTGGCTACACCTTC
TRBD1	TRBV4-1	TRBJ1-2	CASSHGTGVFGYTF	TGCGCCAGCAGCCACGGGACAGGGGTGTTTGGCTACACCTTC
-	TRBV5-6	TRBJ2-7	CASSFSSGSSYEQYF	TGTGCCAGCAGCTTCTCGTCCGGTTCTTCCTACGAGCAGTACTTC
TRBD1	TRBV19	TRBJ2-2	CASSSQGQGNTGELFF	TGTGCCAGTAGTAGTCAGGGACAGGGGAACACCGGGGAGCTGTTTTTT
-	TRBV5-6	TRBJ1-6	CASSLDEFSPLHF	TGTGCCAGCAGCTTGGATGAGTTTTCACCCCTCCACTTT
TRBD2	TRBV29-1	TRBJ2-7	CSVEDLRGRAAEQYF	TGCAGCGTTGAAGACCTAAGAGGGAGGGCCGCCGAGCAGTACTTC
-	TRBV6-5	TRBJ1-2	CASSSGQPLGGYTF	TGTGCCAGCAGTTCAGGACAGCCTCTCGGGGGCTACACCTTC
TRBD2	TRBV5-1	TRBJ2-7	CASSPSSSGQYF	TGCGCCAGCAGCCCGTCCTCTAGCGGGCAGTACTTC
-	TRBV6-5	TRBJ1-1	CASSYTRERTEAFF	TGTGCCAGCAGTTACACCAGGGAACGCACTGAAGCTTTCTTT
-	TRBV2	TRBJ2-7	CASSEGIAGTYEQYF	TGTGCCAGCAGTGAAGGCATCGCAGGAACCTACGAGCAGTACTTC
TRBD1	TRBV28	TRBJ1-1	CASSSLTGGITEAFF	TGTGCCAGCAGTTCATTGACAGGGGGAATCACTGAAGCTTTCTTT
-	TRBV11-2	TRBJ2-3	CASSLDLVTGTQYF	TGTGCCAGCAGCTTAGATCTGGTGACGGGTACGCAGTATTTT
-	TRBV6-5	TRBJ1-2	CASSYSPSGGGGGYTF	TGTGCCAGCAGTTACTCCCCCTCCGGGGGCGGGGGTGGCTACACCTTC
-	TRBV28	TRBJ1-2	CASSLDAGYGYTF	TGTGCCAGCAGTCTTGATGCCGGTTATGGCTACACCTTC
-	TRBV6-5	TRBJ1-1	CASSYFLGQGKTEAFF	TGTGCCAGCAGTTACTTTCTAGGGCAGGGTAAGACTGAAGCTTTCTTT
TRBD1	TRBV19	TRBJ2-7	CASSPGTGDYEQYF	TGTGCCAGTAGTCCCGGGACAGGGGACTACGAGCAGTACTTC
-	TRBV28	TRBJ2-7	CASRPRGRTYEQYF	TGTGCCAGCAGGCCGCGGGGCAGGACCTACGAGCAGTACTTC
TRBD2	TRBV2	TRBJ2-3	CASRPLAGDPRAQYF	TGTGCCAGCAGACCCCTAGCGGGTGACCCCAGGGCGCAGTATTTT
TRBD1	TRBV6-1	TRBJ2-3	CASSDWTGTDTQYF	TGTGCCAGCAGTGACTGGACAGGGACGGATACGCAGTATTTT
TRBD1	TRBV4-2	TRBJ1-5	CASSQDPQGASNQPQHF	TGTGCCAGCAGCCAAGACCCTCAGGGGGCAAGCAATCAGCCCCAGCATTTT
-	TRBV7-3	TRBJ1-1	CASSLTTIGSEAFF	TGTGCCAGCAGCTTAACGACTATCGGGTCTGAAGCTTTCTTT
TRBD2	TRBV2	TRBJ2-7	CASREAGDEQYF	TGTGCCAGCAGGGAGGCGGGGGACGAGCAGTACTTC